This entry lists 32 T cell receptor beta chains sequenced from one sample in a study of long-term antiretroviral therapy in people with HIV. It was version v3.0 of the immunoSEQ assay that was run at survey level. Generated by immunoSEQ multiplex PCR, the TCRdb table keeps only in-frame clones and is missing some. The sample consists of 45,000 to 50,000 clones, approximately 79% of them appearing once. The material sequenced was unsorted PBMCs, taken 0.8 years after starting antiretroviral therapy. These receptors were collected from a young woman with HIV.

This clone was found once. The chain couples TRBV29-1 to TRBJ2-3, with 13 bases aligning to TRBD2. This CDR3 spans 17 amino acids. Germline loops: CDR1 SQVTM, CDR2 ANQGSEA. V shed 2 bases and J 4 bases; nucleotides not matched to a gene: 9. CDR3 region: CSVETWTSGSAADTQYF. CDR3 bases: TGCAGCGTTGAAACTTGGACTAGCGGGAGTGCGGCAGATACGCAGTATTTT.

The sample holds one count of this clone. The chain couples TRBV12-5 to TRBJ2-7, with D maybe TRBD2 (5 bases). Germline-derived CDR1 and CDR2 are LGHNT and FRNRAP. CDR3 length equals 12 residues. V lost 5 bases and J lost 3, with 8 bases in between. The CDR3 nucleotides read TGTGCTAGTGGTAGAGGGAACTACGAGCAGTACTTC. Protein: CASGRGNYEQYF.

The V call is TRBV7-3, the J call TRBJ2-2; TRBD1 aligns across 7 bases. The CDR3 sequence is 15 residues long. Trimming removed 5 bases from V and 3 bases from J; junction bases left unmatched: 6. CDR1 and CDR2 (germline): SGHTA, FQGTGA. The CDR3 nucleotides are TGTGCCAGCAGCCGCCGGGACAGAGACACCGGGGAGCTGTTTTTT. Protein product: CASSRRDRDTGELFF.

The chain couples TRBV28 to TRBJ2-5, with 11 positions matching TRBD1. V lost 5 bases, J lost 2 bases, and 7 bases stayed unmatched. Germline V gene data show CDR1 as MDHEN and CDR2 as SYDVKM. This CDR3 contains 16 residues. The CDR3: CASSPPGQGVQETQYF. In DNA, the CDR3 is TGTGCCAGCAGTCCGCCGGGACAGGGGGTGCAAGAGACCCAGTACTTC.

The genes are TRBV15 and TRBJ2-7; weak D call: TRBD2 (5 bases). In germline, CDR1 is LNHNV, CDR2 YYDKDF (reference sequence). V was pared by 0 bases and J by 5 bases, with 14 bases between. The CDR3 length is 15 residues. This CDR3 is CATSRDYGSVDEQYF. Written as DNA, the CDR3 is TGTGCCACCAGCAGAGATTATGGTAGCGTCGACGAGCAGTACTTC.

The chain couples TRBV15 to TRBJ1-1; D may be TRBD1 (5 bases). Germline V lookup: CDR1 LNHNV, CDR2 YYDKDF (reference sequence). V was clipped by 1 base and J by 2 bases, with 20 bases between them. The CDR3 runs to 18 residues. DNA of the CDR3: TGTGCCACCAGCAGAGGCCTACCCAGCGGGGGTTTCAACACTGAAGCTTTCTTT. It codes for CATSRGLPSGGFNTEAFF. Variable domain in full (rest from reference TRBV15 and TRBJ1-1): DAMVIQNPRYQVTQFGKPVTLSCSQTLNHNVMYWYQQKSSQAPKLLFHYYDKDFNNEADTPDNFQSRRPNTSFCFLDIRSPGLGDTAMYLCATSRGLPSGGFNTEAFFGQGTRLTVV.

This chain links TRBV11-3 with TRBJ2-5, with D perhaps matching TRBD1 or TRBD2 (6 bases each). Germline V CDR1 and CDR2: SGHNT, YENEEA. The CDR3 has 13 amino acids. The V end was cut by 5 bases, the J end by 9 bases, with 16 bases between. CDR3 amino acids: CASSVAPRGAQYF. CDR3 DNA: TGTGCCAGCAGCGTGGCCCCGAGGGGGGCCCAGTACTTC.

The chain couples TRBV9 to TRBJ2-7; 9 bases agree with TRBD2. Looked up from germline, CDR1 is SGDLS and CDR2 is YYNGEE. V shed 0 bases and J 1 base; nucleotides not matched to a gene: 8. This CDR3 has 17 residues. Here the CDR3 reads CASSVGVSGSQSYEQYF. The CDR3 DNA reads as TGTGCCAGCAGCGTAGGGGTTAGCGGGAGCCAGTCCTACGAGCAGTACTTC.

Only a few counts were recorded for this clone. V and J are TRBV25-1 and TRBJ1-3; D call uncertain. Germline loops: CDR1 MGHDK, CDR2 SYGVNS. Trimming removed 7 bases from V and 3 bases from J, with 4 bases in between. The CDR3 totals 11 residues. The CDR3 region is CASTDGNTIYF. The DNA for the CDR3 is TGTGCCAGCACGGATGGAAACACCATATATTTT.

The chain has TRBV5-1 and TRBJ2-1; 14 bases fit TRBD2. This CDR3 has 15 amino acids. Germline V CDR1 and CDR2: SGHRS, YFSETQ. The trim removed 3 bases at V and 7 bases at J, leaving 3 bases unmatched. The chain's CDR3 is CASSYGLAGGNEQFF. Written as DNA, the CDR3 is TGCGCCAGCAGCTATGGACTAGCGGGAGGAAATGAGCAGTTCTTC.

This chain connects TRBV6-6 to TRBJ2-3; D is unclear. The CDR3 runs to 13 residues. Trimming left V 6 bases short and J 6 bases short, with 13 bases between. Germline lookup yields CDR1 MNHNY and CDR2 SVGAGI (reference sequence). As DNA, the CDR3 is TGTGCCAGCAGGCAAGCCCGGTGGGATACGCAGTATTTT. This gives the protein CASRQARWDTQYF.

The chain employs TRBV27 and TRBJ2-1, with D maybe TRBD1 (7 bases). V was shortened by 5 bases and J by 9 bases, with 14 bases between the two germline ends. Germline V lookup: CDR1 MNHEY, CDR2 SMNVEV (reference sequence). The CDR3 runs 13 residues. CDR3 region: CASSPQGGGEQFF. The CDR3, as DNA: TGTGCCAGCAGTCCCCAGGGGGGAGGTGAGCAGTTCTTC.

The chain uses TRBV2 and TRBJ2-5, with a tentative D call TRBD2 (6 bases). V lost 4 bases to trimming and J lost 3 bases, with 18 bases between them. This CDR3 has 16 amino acids. Looked up from germline, CDR1 is SNHLY and CDR2 is FYNNEI. The CDR3 DNA sequence: TGTGCCAGCAGTGGGATGTGGGCAGGACTAAAAGAGACCCAGTACTTC. Its translation: CASSGMWAGLKETQYF.

The J gene is TRBJ2-5, the V gene TRBV5-1, with 10 positions matching TRBD1. The length of the CDR3 is 15 residues. In germline, CDR1 is SGHRS, CDR2 YFSETQ. Unmatched junction bases numbered 10, after V lost 6 bases and J lost 5 bases. The CDR3 is CASTRGGTGEETQYF. Written as DNA, the CDR3 is TGCGCCAGCACTCGAGGGGGGACAGGGGAGGAGACCCAGTACTTC.

This chain joins TRBV28 and TRBJ2-4; 8 nucleotides match TRBD2. The ends lost 3 bases at V and 0 bases at J; junction bases unmatched: 16. Germline CDR1 is MDHEN and CDR2 is SYDVKM. The CDR3 has 20 residues. The CDR3 sequence: CASSFLVPQAGELAKNIQYF. The CDR3 bases are TGTGCCAGCAGTTTCCTAGTTCCCCAAGCGGGAGAACTAGCCAAAAACATTCAGTACTTC.

Concerning this clone: One end of the junction does not line up with germline, which may come from a read error. The chain is built from TRBV18 and TRBJ2-7; 11 nucleotides line up with TRBD2. The CDR3 is made up of 15 amino acids. The germline CDR1 and CDR2 sequences are KGHSH and LQKENI. Here the CDR3 DNA reads TGTGCCAGCTCACTACTGGGACTAGCGGCTTACGAGCGGTACTTC. Encoded protein: CASSLLGLAAYERYF.

Of note for this clone: Sequence at one end of the junction differs from germline and may be a read error. The chain uses TRBV6-4 and TRBJ2-2; D remains unclear. The germline gives CDR1 MRHNA, CDR2 SNTAGT. The length of the CDR3 is 19 residues. The CDR3 loop reads CASSDPLVISNENAGELFF. The CDR3 DNA sequence: TGTGCCAGCAGTGACCCCCTCGTTATATCAAACGAGAACGCCGGGGAGCTGTTTTTT.

CDR3 sequence reads: CASSQEGAGGSGNTIYF. In nucleotides, the CDR3 is TGCGCCAGCAGCCAAGAGGGGGCGGGGGGCTCTGGAAACACCATATATTTT. This chain uses TRBV4-1 with TRBJ1-3; TRBD1 is a possible D gene (6 bases). CDR1 and CDR2 (germline): MGHRA, YSYEKL. The V end was cut by 0 bases, the J end by 0 bases, with 12 bases between. CDR3 length equals 17 residues.

This clone was detected a few times. This chain uses TRBV10-3 with TRBJ2-7, with D perhaps given as TRBD1 or TRBD2 (5 bases each). CDR3 length equals 14 residues. Germline loops: CDR1 ENHRY, CDR2 SYGVKD. The V end lost 6 bases, the J end lost 2 bases, and 14 bases lay between the germline ends. CDR3 sequence: CAIRQEGMPYEQYF. CDR3 DNA: TGTGCCATCAGACAAGAGGGGATGCCCTACGAGCAGTACTTC.

This chain uses TRBV28 with TRBJ1-3; D call uncertain. This CDR3 contains 15 residues. V gave up 10 bases and J gave up 0 bases, with 16 bases separating them. From germline, CDR1 is MDHEN and CDR2 SYDVKM. The CDR3 DNA follows: TGTGCCACCACCGTAAGGTTTCACTCTGGAAACACCATATATTTT. It specifies CATTVRFHSGNTIYF.

The chain carries TRBV6-5 and TRBJ1-2; possible D gene TRBD1, 5 bases. CDR1 is MNHEY and CDR2 is SVGAGI in the germline V gene. Trimming left V 6 bases short and J 14 bases short, with 19 bases between. The CDR3 totals 12 residues. The CDR3 nucleotides are TGTGCCAGCAGCTCTAGGTTGGGAGGGGTGACCTTC. The encoded protein is CASSSRLGGVTF.

The V gene is TRBV27, the J gene TRBJ2-7, with TRBD1 identical over 12 bases. The CDR3 loop spans 14 amino acids. Germline CDR1 reads MNHEY; CDR2 reads SMNVEV (reference sequence). V lost 2 bases to trimming and J lost 6 bases; unmatched junction nucleotides: 2. CDR3 sequence: CASSLGDRGREQYF. The CDR3 coding sequence is TGTGCCAGCAGTTTAGGGGACAGGGGGCGCGAGCAGTACTTC.

This clone was counted a few times. This chain joins TRBV19 and TRBJ2-7, with D perhaps TRBD2 (5 bases). This CDR3 is built from 13 residues. Trimming removed 4 bases from V and 5 bases from J, with 12 bases in between. Germline CDR1 reads LNHDA; CDR2 reads SQIVND (reference sequence). The CDR3 DNA is TGTGCCAGTAGTAGAGGGCCTGCGGACGAGCAGTACTTC. It specifies CASSRGPADEQYF.

The chain joins TRBV14 to TRBJ2-5, with 9 nucleotides matching TRBD2. V lost 2 bases to trimming and J lost 4 bases; unmatched junction nucleotides: 8. The CDR3 runs 16 residues. Germline-derived CDR1 and CDR2 are SGHDN and FVKESK. DNA for the CDR3: TGTGCCAGCAGCCAATTTCTAGCGGGAAGAGGAGAGACCCAGTACTTC. Translation: CASSQFLAGRGETQYF. The variable domain in full, completed from reference TRBV14 and TRBJ2-5, reads EAGVTQFPSHSVIEKGQTVTLRCDPISGHDNLYWYRRVMGKEIKFLLHFVKESKQDESGMPNNRFLAERTGGTYSTLKVQPAELEDSGVYFCASSQFLAGRGETQYFGPGTRLLVL.

The chain uses TRBV19 and TRBJ2-7, with no clear D. In germline, CDR1 is LNHDA, CDR2 SQIVND (reference sequence). V gave up 4 bases and J gave up 0 bases, with 7 bases separating them. This CDR3 is 13 amino acids long. In DNA, the CDR3 is TGTGCCAGTAGTACGGGCTACTCCTACGAGCAGTACTTC. Translating gives CASSTGYSYEQYF.

The V and J genes are TRBV19 and TRBJ2-7; 8 bases are a match to TRBD1. CDR3 length: 17 residues. Germline loops: CDR1 LNHDA, CDR2 SQIVND (reference sequence). V dropped 5 bases and J dropped 7; count of bases not matched to a gene: 19. Here the CDR3 reads CASSRDRSWRREKEQYF. As DNA, the CDR3 is TGTGCCAGTAGTCGGGACAGGAGCTGGAGGAGGGAGAAAGAGCAGTACTTC.

As to this clone: Sequence at one end of the junction differs from germline and may be a read error. The chain carries TRBV9 and TRBJ1-3, with D unresolved. The germline CDR1 and CDR2 sequences are SGDLS and YYNGEE. CDR3 length equals 8 residues. The CDR3 is CASSPLDF. The CDR3 DNA sequence: TGTGCCAGCAGCCCTCTAGATTTT. Filled out from reference TRBV9 and TRBJ1-3, the complete variable domain reads DSGVTQTPKHLITATGQRVTLRCSPRSGDLSVYWYQQSLDQGLQFLIQYYNGEERAKGNILERFSAQQFPDLHSELNLSSLELGDSALYFCASSPLDFGEGSWLTVV.

The CDR3 DNA reads as TGTGCCAGTAGTATCCTCGATTTTCGGGGACAGGGTTGGCAGCCCCAGCATTTT. Translating gives CASSILDFRGQGWQPQHF. The V and J genes are TRBV19 and TRBJ1-5; 9 bases agree with TRBD1. CDR1 and CDR2 from the germline V gene are LNHDA and SQIVND (reference sequence). V dropped 3 bases and J dropped 7; count of bases not matched to a gene: 16. The CDR3 is made up of 18 amino acids.

This sequence joins TRBV5-1 and TRBJ1-5; D not certain. Trimming left V 4 bases short and J 3 bases short, with 11 bases between. The CDR3 runs 14 residues. Looked up from germline, CDR1 is SGHRS and CDR2 is YFSETQ. CDR3 region: CASSPSGFNQPQHF. The CDR3, as DNA: TGCGCCAGCAGCCCTTCAGGTTTCAATCAGCCCCAGCATTTT.

CDR3 region: CASSFRTSSNEQFF. The CDR3 region has the DNA TGTGCCAGCAGCTTTCGGACGTCAAGCAATGAGCAGTTCTTC. V and J are TRBV7-8 and TRBJ2-1; D is unresolved. The CDR3 has 14 amino acids. CDR1 and CDR2 from the germline V gene are SGHVS and FQNEAQ. V was pared by 3 bases and J by 6 bases, with 12 bases between.

V usage is TRBV7-6 and J usage is TRBJ2-5, with TRBD2 matching over 8 bases. The DNA end favors TRBJ2-7, so the J call may be wrong. The length of the CDR3 is 15 residues. Germline V gene lookup returns CDR1 SGHVS and CDR2 FNYEAQ. The CDR3 spells CASSRPGAGEHEQYF. The CDR3 DNA reads as TGTGCCAGCAGCCGCCCCGGAGCGGGAGAGCACGAGCAGTACTTC.

The chain couples TRBV12-5 to TRBJ2-5; no clear D gene. CDR1 and CDR2 (germline): LGHNT, FRNRAP. The CDR3 runs to 12 residues. With 2 bases removed from V and 5 bases from J, the gap between germline ends came to 6 bases. The CDR3 coding sequence is TGTGCTAGTGGTTTGAATGGGGAGACCCAGTACTTC. The encoded protein is CASGLNGETQYF.